Included here is one T cell receptor (beta chain) sequence, with context. Its antigen remains unknown. Assay used: immunoSEQ multiplex PCR; TCRdb lists only in-frame clones, some missing. The sample includes tens of thousands of clones, around nine tenths of them seen just once. This sample was taken from a study of T cell responses to AZD1222 COVID-19 vaccine. Study-level findings and limits: Seropositive status at baseline applied to only 5 or 6 AZD1222 recipients. Donors in the cohort were predominantly white British and more often female, and clonal diversity was possibly underestimated. Two AZD1222 administrations were followed by greater Spike-specific TCR breadth and depth.

This CDR3 spans 16 amino acids. The ends lost 6 bases at V and 3 bases at J; junction bases unmatched: 10. Germline values: CDR1 LNHDA, CDR2 SQIVND (reference sequence). J is TRBJ1-5 and V is TRBV19, with 8 bases aligning to TRBD1. The sequencing here drew on peripheral blood, taken on day 0 of MenACWY control vaccination. The clonotype was recovered from an adult in good health. Here the CDR3 DNA reads TGTGCCAGTAGCCCAACGACAGGGGCAAACAATCAGCCCCAGCATTTT. Its translation is CASSPTTGANNQPQHF.